Below, 25 T cell receptor beta chains from the same sample are listed, as sequenced in a study of Graves' ophthalmopathy and Graves' hyperthyroidism. TCR beta CDR3 regions were amplified from RNA transcripts. Second-round multiplex PCR followed a first-round RT-PCR using HTBI primers. One entry per CDR3 protein, called by TCRdb with MiXCR from the multiplex PCR reads. The profile covers 650,000 to 900,000 distinct CDR3 sequences, with approximately 40% appearing a single time and approximately 46% taken by the ten largest. The sample was peripheral blood. These receptors were collected from an adult man with Graves' ophthalmopathy.

This clonotype was observed many times. This chain joins TRBV7-3 and TRBJ2-7; 8 nucleotides align to TRBD2. The CDR3 is 16 amino acids. Germline CDR1 is SGHTA and CDR2 is FQGTGA. V lost 5 bases, J lost 4 bases, and 13 bases stayed unmatched. The CDR3 DNA reads TGTGCCAGCAGCGATGCGGGAGGCCCCATACCGTACGAGCAGTACTTC. Translated: CASSDAGGPIPYEQYF.

The CDR3 region has the DNA TGTGCCAGCAGCCGACTAGCAACCTACGAGCAGTACTTC. Encoded protein: CASSRLATYEQYF. The rearrangement joins TRBV13 to TRBJ2-7; TRBD2 matches 7 bases. The CDR3 extends over 13 amino acids. V shed 5 bases and J 2 bases; nucleotides not matched to a gene: 3. Germline CDR1 is PRHDT and CDR2 is FYEKMQ (reference sequence).

This clonotype was observed a single time. The V gene is TRBV20-1, the J gene TRBJ1-4; D is undetermined. The CDR3 length is 14 residues. The ends were cut back, 6 bases at V and 8 bases at J, with 19 bases in the middle. CDR1 is DFQATT, CDR2 SNEGSKA, per germline (reference sequence). The CDR3 DNA reads as TGCAGTGCAGGACTAGCGGGAGGAGGGGAAAAACTGTTTTTT. This gives the protein CSAGLAGGGEKLFF.

There are many counts of this clonotype. The rearrangement uses TRBV11-1 and TRBJ1-5; 7 bases fit TRBD1. Germline loops: CDR1 SGHAT, CDR2 FQDESV (reference sequence). Unmatched junction bases numbered 8, after V lost 5 bases and J lost 1 base. The CDR3 covers 16 residues. The DNA for the CDR3 is TGTGCCAGCAGCATGGGACAGTGGTTGAGCAATCAGCCCCAGCATTTT. Protein: CASSMGQWLSNQPQHF.

The chain recombines TRBV10-3 with TRBJ1-1, with D unclear. V lost 10 bases, J lost 4 bases, and 16 bases lay in between. The CDR3 runs 13 residues. In germline, CDR1 is ENHRY, CDR2 SYGVKD. The CDR3 spells CASSKRESTEAFF. The CDR3 nucleotides are TGTGCCAGCAGCAAGAGGGAGAGCACTGAAGCTTTCTTT.

The chain employs TRBV15 and TRBJ1-2; D ambiguous. Trimming cost V 1 base and J 4 bases, with 13 bases left between them. The germline V gene has CDR1 LNHNV and CDR2 YYDKDF (reference sequence). The length of the CDR3 is 15 residues. CDR3 coding DNA: TGTGCCACCAGCAGAGTGGGAGGGTCCGCCTATGGCTACACCTTC. It specifies CATSRVGGSAYGYTF.

The chain links TRBV20-1 to TRBJ1-5; 7 positions agree with TRBD1. This CDR3 comprises 15 residues. With 3 bases clipped from V and 0 bases from J, the junction kept 5 bases outside the gene matches. Germline V gives CDR1 DFQATT, CDR2 SNEGSKA (reference sequence). The CDR3 nucleotides read TGCAGTGCTAGGGACAGGATGAATAGCAATCAGCCCCAGCATTTT. Its protein product is CSARDRMNSNQPQHF.

The chain joins TRBV7-9 to TRBJ1-4; 7 bases align to TRBD1. With 6 bases clipped from V and 3 bases from J, the junction kept 7 bases outside the gene matches. Germline lookup yields CDR1 SEHNR and CDR2 FQNEAQ (reference sequence). This CDR3 is built from 15 residues. The DNA of the CDR3 is TGTGCCAGCAGTGTAGAGACAGGGCCTAATGAAAAACTGTTTTTT. Translation: CASSVETGPNEKLFF.

This clonotype was observed at least ten times. The chain recombines TRBV25-1 with TRBJ2-2, with D perhaps TRBD1 or TRBD2 (5 bases each). Trimming removed 4 bases from V and 4 bases from J, with 10 bases in between. Germline V gives CDR1 MGHDK, CDR2 SYGVNS. There are 14 residues in the CDR3. CDR3 in DNA: TGTGCCAGCAGTGCCTCCGGGGCCACCGGGGAGCTGTTTTTT. This gives the protein CASSASGATGELFF.

A word on this clonotype: A read error may account for a junction end that differs from germline. The chain couples TRBV11-3 to TRBJ1-1; D gene unclear. The CDR3 contains 12 residues. Germline values: CDR1 SGHNT, CDR2 YENEEA. Here the CDR3 DNA reads TGTGCCAGCAGCCTAGACCCGGTAGGGGCTTTCTTT. Translated, it gives CASSLDPVGAFF.

This clonotype was seen repeatedly, ten times or more. The V gene is TRBV24-1, the J gene TRBJ2-7; maybe TRBD2 (6 bases). Trimming took off 3 bases at V and 3 bases at J, with 8 bases between the two ends. Germline CDR1 reads KGHDR; CDR2 reads SFDVKD. The CDR3 length is 13 residues. DNA of the CDR3: TGTGCCACCAGTGATACCGGGGGCTACGAGCAGTACTTC. This sequence encodes CATSDTGGYEQYF.

This chain joins TRBV29-1 and TRBJ2-5; 9 bases map to TRBD2. This CDR3 has 14 residues. CDR1 is SQVTM, CDR2 ANQGSEA, per germline. After removal of 7 bases from V and 5 bases from J, the junction contained 11 bases not matched to a gene. Written as DNA, the CDR3 is TGCAGCGGCCGAGGGCGGGGGGGACGCGAGACCCAGTACTTC. Protein sequence: CSGRGRGGRETQYF.

This clonotype has a count of ten or more. The V call is TRBV7-8, the J call TRBJ1-6; 9 bases line up with TRBD1. Germline lookup yields CDR1 SGHVS and CDR2 FQNEAQ. The CDR3 contains 15 residues. Trimming at V came to 1 base and at J to 15 bases, leaving 10 bases not matched to a gene. The CDR3 coding sequence is TGTGCCAGCAGCTTAGGGGGGACAGGGACCAAAGACCTCCACTTT. It codes for CASSLGGTGTKDLHF.

The count of this clonotype is one. Germline and junction disagree at one end, which may indicate a read error. The chain joins TRBV11-2 to TRBJ1-5; D is uncertain. CDR3 length: 13 amino acids. Germline V gene sequence: CDR1 SGHAT, CDR2 FQNNGV. The CDR3 DNA sequence: TGTGCCAGCAGCCAAGGGATCAATCAGTCCCAGCATTTT. Translation: CASSQGINQSQHF.

The chain recombines TRBV6-6 with TRBJ1-5; D gene uncertain. This CDR3 is 14 amino acids long. The germline V gene has CDR1 MNHNY and CDR2 SVGAGI (reference sequence). Trimming left V 3 bases short and J 7 bases short, with 13 bases between. CDR3 DNA sequence: TGTGCCAGCAGTTATATGCAGGTTTCCCAGCCCCAGCATTTT. As protein: CASSYMQVSQPQHF.

The gene calls are TRBV12-3 or TRBV12-4 and TRBJ2-5; D may be TRBD1 (6 bases). The ends were cut back, 6 bases at V and 2 bases at J, with 10 bases in the middle. CDR3 length: 13 residues. The CDR3 DNA reads as TGTGCCAGCAGAGTGGACAGTCAAGAGACCCAGTACTTC. It is translated as CASRVDSQETQYF.

This clonotype was recorded a few times. The genes are TRBV5-1 and TRBJ1-5; no definite D call. This CDR3 region has 15 residues. The V end lost 0 bases, the J end lost 5 bases, and 12 bases lay between the germline ends. Germline V gene data show CDR1 as SGHRS and CDR2 as YFSETQ. CDR3: CASSLAGAAYQPQHF. CDR3 nucleotide sequence: TGCGCCAGCAGCTTGGCGGGCGCCGCTTATCAGCCCCAGCATTTT.

This clonotype has a count of ten or more. This chain links TRBV7-9 with TRBJ2-7; 7 nucleotides line up with TRBD1. Germline assignment: CDR1 SEHNR and CDR2 FQNEAQ (reference sequence). The junction had 4 bases not matched to a gene; V was cut back by 5 bases and J by 3 bases. The CDR3 is 13 residues long. The CDR3 sequence is CASSRGLGYEQYF. CDR3 sequence (DNA): TGTGCCAGCAGCAGGGGGCTGGGCTACGAGCAGTACTTC.

This clonotype was seen many times. The chain is built from TRBV19 and TRBJ1-6, with unresolved D. Germline values: CDR1 LNHDA, CDR2 SQIVND (reference sequence). This CDR3 has 13 amino acids. Trimming left V 6 bases short and J 8 bases short, with 11 bases between. The CDR3 protein is CASSFYGDSPLHF. The CDR3 nucleotides are TGTGCCAGTAGCTTCTATGGGGATTCACCCCTCCACTTT. Full variable domain (missing parts from reference TRBV19 and TRBJ1-6): DGGITQSPKYLFRKEGQNVTLSCEQNLNHDAMYWYRQDPGQGLRLIYYSQIVNDFQKGDIAEGYSVSREKKESFPLTVTSAQKNPTAFYLCASSFYGDSPLHFGNGTRLTVT.

This clonotype was recorded many times. This rearrangement joins TRBV19 to TRBJ1-1; maybe TRBD1 (6 bases). Germline CDR1 is LNHDA and CDR2 is SQIVND (reference sequence). The CDR3 totals 10 residues. The V gene lost 6 bases and the J gene lost 11 bases, with 10 bases spanning the gap. CDR3 coding DNA: TGTGCCAGTAGCGCGGGGGCTGCTTTCTTT. Amino acid sequence: CASSAGAAFF.

V and J are TRBV11-2 and TRBJ2-5, with 10 bases fitting TRBD2. Germline V gives CDR1 SGHAT, CDR2 FQNNGV. J was trimmed by 7 bases and V by 5 bases; bases with no gene match: 10. This CDR3 has 15 amino acids. The CDR3 sequence is CASSPGLAALGTQYF. Written as DNA, the CDR3 is TGTGCCAGCAGCCCAGGACTAGCGGCACTCGGGACCCAGTACTTC.

This clonotype has only one observation. The chain joins TRBV7-9 to TRBJ2-1; possibly TRBD1 or TRBD2 for D (5 bases each). The germline CDR1 and CDR2 sequences are SEHNR and FQNEAQ (reference sequence). The CDR3 is 13 amino acids. The V gene lost 5 bases and the J gene lost 5 bases, with 10 bases spanning the gap. The CDR3 here is CASSQGTHNEQFF. The CDR3 region has the DNA TGTGCCAGCAGCCAAGGGACGCACAATGAGCAGTTCTTC.

This clonotype was detected many times. The chain links TRBV7-9 to TRBJ1-1; D remains ambiguous. Germline loops: CDR1 SEHNR, CDR2 FQNEAQ (reference sequence). There are 14 residues in the CDR3. V lost 1 base and J lost 2, with 8 bases in between. The CDR3 sequence: CASSLGEVNTEAFF. The CDR3 DNA reads as TGTGCCAGCAGCTTAGGCGAGGTCAACACTGAAGCTTTCTTT.

V is TRBV6-6 and J is TRBJ1-3; D is uncertain. Per the germline V gene, CDR1 is MNHNY and CDR2 is SVGAGI (reference sequence). The V end was cut by 6 bases, the J end by 9 bases, with 6 bases between. The CDR3 has 10 amino acids. CDR3 DNA sequence: TGTGCCAGCAGCCGGGGCACCATATATTTT. Translating it yields CASSRGTIYF.

This clonotype has a handful of counts. CDR3 DNA sequence: TGTGCCAGCAGCGCGTCCGGGAAGAACACTGAAGCTTTCTTT. Its protein product is CASSASGKNTEAFF. The chain recombines TRBV2 with TRBJ1-1; D not certain. Trimming cost V 6 bases and J 1 base, with 12 bases left between them. The CDR3 contains 14 residues. Looked up from germline, CDR1 is SNHLY and CDR2 is FYNNEI.